The 27 T cell receptor beta chains reported below all come from one sample, sequenced in a study of early T cells in non-severe SARS-CoV-2 infection. Using its own MiXCR run on the 5' RACE reads, TCRdb lists one record per CDR3 protein. The repertoire holds approximately 50,000 distinct CDR3 sequences, approximately 7.5% seen once, with roughly 6% in the top ten. Source material: whole blood. The receptors shown here come from an adult who was a healthcare worker with PCR-confirmed SARS-CoV-2 infection or an uninfected control (not recorded which).

This clonotype was recorded many times. The chain couples TRBV27 to TRBJ1-6; D gene ambiguous. V was clipped by 2 bases and J by 8 bases, with 10 bases between them. This CDR3 contains 14 residues. CDR1 is MNHEY, CDR2 SMNVEV, per germline (reference sequence). For the CDR3, the DNA is TGTGCCAGCAGTTTAATGATAGGCGATTCACCCCTCCACTTT. Translation gives CASSLMIGDSPLHF.

The chain has TRBV6-1 and TRBJ1-4; D gene uncertain. Trimming removed 2 bases at V and 3 bases at J, with 10 bases between. The CDR3 runs 15 residues. Per germline, CDR1 MNHNS and CDR2 SASEGT. CDR3 sequence reads: CASSESMVPNEKLFF. The CDR3 nucleotides are TGTGCCAGCAGTGAATCGATGGTACCTAATGAAAAACTGTTTTTT.

This clonotype has a handful of counts. This chain connects TRBV6-2 or TRBV6-3 to TRBJ1-5, with 8 bases aligning to TRBD1. The CDR3 sequence is 15 residues long. Trimming at V came to 5 bases and at J to 1 base, leaving 4 bases not matched to a gene. The germline gives CDR1 MNHEY, CDR2 SVGEGT. CDR3 sequence reads: CASSRTGLSNQPQHF. The CDR3 DNA is TGTGCCAGCAGTCGGACAGGGTTGAGCAATCAGCCCCAGCATTTT.

As DNA, the CDR3 is TGTGCCAGCTCATCCCTGGACGGGATAGAAGCTTTCTTT. Its protein is CASSSLDGIEAFF. This rearrangement joins TRBV18 to TRBJ1-1; D is ambiguous. The CDR3 covers 13 residues. Per the germline V gene, CDR1 is KGHSH and CDR2 is LQKENI. V lost 5 bases and J lost 8, with 15 bases in between. The full variable domain, rest sourced from reference TRBV18 and TRBJ1-1, is NAGVMQNPRHLVRRRGQEARLRCSPMKGHSHVYWYRQLPEEGLKFMVYLQKENIIDESGMPKERFSAEFPKEGPSILRIQQVVRGDSAAYFCASSSLDGIEAFFGQGTRLTVV.

A single count supports this clonotype. This chain joins TRBV7-8 and TRBJ2-1; 8 nucleotides agree with TRBD1. Germline trimming cut 5 bases from V and 6 bases from J; bases unmatched to any gene: 15. The germline V gene encodes CDR1 SGHVS and CDR2 FQNEAQ. This CDR3 spans 17 amino acids. DNA for the CDR3: TGTGCCAGCAGCACCGGACGGACAGGGTATGGTCGCAATGAGCAGTTCTTC. Amino acid sequence: CASSTGRTGYGRNEQFF.

This clonotype is deemed large (0.1 to 1%). The CDR3: CASSFEGADYGYTF. The CDR3 nucleotides read TGTGCCAGCAGTTTTGAGGGGGCGGACTATGGCTACACCTTC. The chain carries TRBV12-3 or TRBV12-4 and TRBJ1-2; TRBD1 matches at 7 bases. Germline trimming cut 3 bases from V and 3 bases from J; bases unmatched to any gene: 4. The CDR3 covers 14 residues.

There are a few counts of this clonotype. The chain is built from TRBV7-2 and TRBJ1-2; D perhaps matches TRBD1 (6 bases). The germline CDR1 and CDR2 sequences are SGHTA and FQGNSA. V lost 5 bases, J lost 4 bases, and 17 bases lay in between. The CDR3 length is 15 residues. As DNA, the CDR3 is TGTGCCAGCAGCCAATCGCCGGGACAACTCTATGGCTACACCTTC. It specifies CASSQSPGQLYGYTF.

This clonotype came up many times. The chain recombines TRBV12-3 or TRBV12-4 with TRBJ1-5, with TRBD1 identical over 7 bases. This CDR3 contains 14 residues. The V gene end was trimmed by 6 bases and the J gene end by 4 bases; junction bases not matched to a gene: 6. CDR3 in amino acids: CASSGQVPNQPQHF. The CDR3 bases are TGTGCCAGCAGCGGACAGGTACCTAATCAGCCCCAGCATTTT.

The genes are TRBV30 and TRBJ2-7; a weak D match, TRBD1 (6 bases). The CDR3 consists of 13 residues. V lost 5 bases and J lost 4, with 15 bases in between. Germline-derived CDR1 and CDR2 are GTSNPN and SVGIG (reference sequence). CDR3: CAWGRQGSYEQYF. CDR3 DNA: TGTGCCTGGGGTCGGCAGGGGTCGTACGAGCAGTACTTC.

The table lists this clonotype with a few counts. The chain links TRBV5-4 to TRBJ2-2, with 8 nucleotides matching TRBD1. The germline CDR1 and CDR2 sequences are SGHNT and YYREEE (reference sequence). The J segment lost 6 bases and the V segment lost 4 bases, leaving 2 bases of the junction unmatched. This CDR3 is 13 amino acids long. CDR3 sequence (DNA): TGTGCCAGCAGCGACAGGGGCGCCGGGGAGCTGTTTTTT. Protein: CASSDRGAGELFF.

The rearrangement uses TRBV18 and TRBJ2-7; 10 bases fit TRBD1. The trim removed 3 bases at V and 3 bases at J, leaving 8 bases unmatched. The CDR3 totals 16 residues. Germline V gene data show CDR1 as KGHSH and CDR2 as LQKENI. The chain's CDR3 is CASSPRTGGDSYEQYF. For the CDR3, the DNA is TGTGCCAGCTCACCGCGGACAGGGGGGGACAGCTACGAGCAGTACTTC. Combining the CDR3 with reference TRBV18 and TRBJ2-7 gives the whole variable domain NAGVMQNPRHLVRRRGQEARLRCSPMKGHSHVYWYRQLPEEGLKFMVYLQKENIIDESGMPKERFSAEFPKEGPSILRIQQVVRGDSAAYFCASSPRTGGDSYEQYFGPGTRLTVT.

This clonotype was seen ten or more times. This rearrangement joins TRBV20-1 to TRBJ2-7; D is unclear. Looked up from germline, CDR1 is DFQATT and CDR2 is SNEGSKA (reference sequence). This CDR3 has 10 amino acids. V gave up 6 bases and J gave up 9 bases, with 12 bases separating them. For the CDR3, the DNA is TGCAGTGCGCCGAAATCAGGGCAGTACTTC. It yields the protein CSAPKSGQYF.

In this sample, this clonotype turned up many times. The V call is TRBV3-1, the J call TRBJ1-1; 11 nucleotides line up with TRBD1. In germline, CDR1 is LGHDT, CDR2 YNNKEL (reference sequence). The CDR3 spans 18 residues. The V and J ends lost 4 bases and 3 bases, in that order; junction bases with no gene match: 13. The CDR3 loop reads CASSPNVRDRGRDTEAFF. DNA for the CDR3: TGTGCCAGCAGCCCAAACGTCCGGGACAGGGGGAGAGACACTGAAGCTTTCTTT.

As DNA, the CDR3 is TGCAGTGCTAGCCTGGACACGGTGAACACTGAAGCTTTCTTT. Amino acid sequence: CSASLDTVNTEAFF. The genes are TRBV20-1 and TRBJ1-1; tentatively, D is TRBD1 (5 bases). Trimming left V 3 bases short and J 0 bases short, with 11 bases between. Germline V gene lookup returns CDR1 DFQATT and CDR2 SNEGSKA (reference sequence). The CDR3 totals 14 residues.

This clonotype was seen at least ten times. V is TRBV18 and J is TRBJ2-1; a possible D gene is TRBD1 (6 bases). Germline CDR1 and CDR2: KGHSH and LQKENI. V was clipped by 5 bases and J by 7 bases, with 9 bases between them. This CDR3 has 12 residues. The CDR3 DNA reads as TGTGCCAGCTCATGGACAGAAAATGAGCAGTTCTTC. It is translated as CASSWTENEQFF.

This clonotype showed up many times. This chain joins TRBV6-1 and TRBJ2-3; D remains unclear. This CDR3 comprises 13 residues. CDR1 and CDR2 (germline): MNHNS, SASEGT. With 7 bases removed from V and 0 bases from J, the gap between germline ends came to 8 bases. CDR3 residues: CASMIVSTDTQYF. The CDR3 region has the DNA TGTGCCAGCATGATAGTCAGCACAGATACGCAGTATTTT.

This clonotype has ten or more counts. The chain joins TRBV28 to TRBJ1-2; D ambiguous. The germline V gene has CDR1 MDHEN and CDR2 SYDVKM. The CDR3 is 14 amino acids. V was cut by 5 bases and J by 7 bases, with 17 bases left in between. The CDR3 here is CASSLPNVYGGYTF. CDR3 bases: TGTGCCAGCAGTCTCCCCAATGTCTATGGTGGCTACACCTTC.

In its sample, this clonotype was seen a few times. This chain uses TRBV28 with TRBJ2-1, with D perhaps matching TRBD2 (5 bases). Germline V lookup: CDR1 MDHEN, CDR2 SYDVKM. This CDR3 is built from 14 residues. V gave up 3 bases and J gave up 10 bases, with 16 bases separating them. The CDR3 loop reads CASSFVQRTGEQFF. DNA of the CDR3: TGTGCCAGCAGTTTCGTACAGAGGACTGGGGAGCAGTTCTTC.

This clonotype was recorded at least ten times. The genes are TRBV11-2 and TRBJ1-6; TRBD1 matches 7 bases. From germline, CDR1 is SGHAT and CDR2 FQNNGV. The CDR3 is made up of 15 amino acids. V lost 3 bases and J lost 5; bases outside the gene matches: 4. The CDR3 region is CASSLQQGNNSPLHF. As DNA, the CDR3 is TGTGCCAGCAGCTTGCAACAGGGGAATAATTCACCCCTCCACTTT.

The sample holds many counts of this clonotype. The chain recombines TRBV14 with TRBJ2-1, with D perhaps being TRBD1 or TRBD2 (6 bases each). The CDR3 sequence is 19 residues long. Deletions cut 2 bases from V and 0 bases from J, with 20 bases between. CDR1 SGHDN and CDR2 FVKESK come from the germline V gene. DNA of the CDR3: TGTGCCAGCAGCCAACGGTTGGAACGGGGGCTTCGCTCCTACAATGAGCAGTTCTTC. Its translation is CASSQRLERGLRSYNEQFF.

This clonotype has a count of ten or more. The chain recombines TRBV4-1 with TRBJ1-4; D not resolved. The length of the CDR3 is 13 residues. Germline-derived CDR1 and CDR2 are MGHRA and YSYEKL. V was shortened by 1 base and J by 7 bases, with 7 bases between the two germline ends. CDR3 coding DNA: TGCGCCAGCAGCCAAGGCATCACTGAAAAACTGTTTTTT. This encodes CASSQGITEKLFF.

This clonotype was found a few times. The chain couples TRBV28 to TRBJ1-2, with no clear D. This CDR3 comprises 13 residues. V lost 5 bases and J lost 3, with 10 bases in between. The germline CDR1 and CDR2 sequences are MDHEN and SYDVKM. The CDR3 nucleotides are TGTGCCAGCAGTCCCCCGGACCACTATGGCTACACCTTC. Translation: CASSPPDHYGYTF.

This clonotype has a handful of counts. The J gene is TRBJ2-5, the V gene TRBV20-1, with D perhaps matching TRBD1 (6 bases). Germline lookup yields CDR1 DFQATT and CDR2 SNEGSKA (reference sequence). The CDR3 contains 14 residues. V lost 1 base and J lost 5, with 14 bases in between. The CDR3 region is CSARGGPRRETQYF. CDR3 DNA sequence: TGCAGTGCTAGAGGGGGGCCTCGCAGGGAGACCCAGTACTTC.

This clonotype was picked up many times. The chain carries TRBV18 and TRBJ2-7; 7 bases are a match to TRBD1. CDR3 size: 14 residues. The V segment lost 5 bases and the J segment 2 bases; nucleotides outside the gene matches: 6. Germline V lookup: CDR1 KGHSH, CDR2 LQKENI. The CDR3 region has the DNA TGTGCCAGCTCAAAGGGGGCCGATCCCTACGAGCAGTACTTC. Translation gives CASSKGADPYEQYF.

The chain couples TRBV28 to TRBJ2-3; D may be TRBD2 (7 bases). Per the germline V gene, CDR1 is MDHEN and CDR2 is SYDVKM. The CDR3 length is 16 residues. The V gene lost 5 bases and the J gene lost 3 bases, with 18 bases spanning the gap. The CDR3 DNA sequence: TGTGCCAGCAGTGCCCCCGGGGGGCGAAGGACAGATACGCAGTATTTT. It yields the protein CASSAPGGRRTDTQYF.

The CDR3: CASSLRTGSSSGANVLTF. CDR3 nucleotide sequence: TGTGCCAGCAGTCTGAGGACAGGGTCAAGCTCTGGGGCCAACGTCCTGACTTTC. The chain uses TRBV12-3 or TRBV12-4 and TRBJ2-6; TRBD1 agrees at 8 bases. The CDR3 is made up of 18 amino acids. J was trimmed by 0 bases and V by 5 bases; bases with no gene match: 9.

This clonotype was detected only a few times. V usage is TRBV7-9 and J usage is TRBJ2-7; 9 nucleotides line up with TRBD1. This CDR3 region has 13 residues. Germline CDR1 is SEHNR and CDR2 is FQNEAQ (reference sequence). Trimming cost V 4 bases and J 5 bases; bases outside gene matches: 3. CDR3: CASSSRTGDEQYF. The CDR3 DNA follows: TGTGCCAGCAGCTCCAGGACAGGGGACGAGCAGTACTTC.